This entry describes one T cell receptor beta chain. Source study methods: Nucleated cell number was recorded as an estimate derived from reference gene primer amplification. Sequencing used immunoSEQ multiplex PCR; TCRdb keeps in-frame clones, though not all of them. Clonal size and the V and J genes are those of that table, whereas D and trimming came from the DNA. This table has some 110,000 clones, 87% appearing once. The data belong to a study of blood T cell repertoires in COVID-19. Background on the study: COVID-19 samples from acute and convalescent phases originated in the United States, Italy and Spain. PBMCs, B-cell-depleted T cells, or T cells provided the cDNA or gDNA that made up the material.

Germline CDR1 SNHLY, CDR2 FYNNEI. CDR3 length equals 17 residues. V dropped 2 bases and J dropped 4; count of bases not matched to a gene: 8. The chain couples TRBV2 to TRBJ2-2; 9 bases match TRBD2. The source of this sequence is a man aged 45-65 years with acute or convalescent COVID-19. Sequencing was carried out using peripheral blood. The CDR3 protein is CASSETPSGRSTGELFF. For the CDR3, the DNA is TGTGCCAGCAGTGAAACCCCAAGCGGGAGGTCCACCGGGGAGCTGTTTTTT.